This is a list of T cell receptor beta chains from one sample in a study of OX40 agonist ivuxolimab in advanced cancers. Profiled with immunoSEQ multiplex PCR; TCRdb holds only in-frame clones, not every one. This sample carries about 78,000 clones, 80% to 90% of them seen once, and the ten largest clones take around 0.26%. The source was CD4+ or CD8+ T cells sorted from blood, collected in a trial of the OX40 agonist ivuxolimab. These receptors originate from an adult with an advanced solid tumor such as melanoma, head and neck, liver or kidney cancer. The CDR3 runs from the conserved cysteine through the conserved F or W. A D gene is named only where the DNA matches it firmly. A clone size is listed for some rows: how often the clone was seen (once, few, many), or a class if it is expanded.

>TRBJ2-1|TRBD1|-|TRBV19
TGTGCCAGTAACGGCGATCCGGGACAGGGGTTCTACAATGAGCAGTTCTTC
CASNGDPGQGFYNEQFF
>TRBJ1-2|TRBD1|-|TRBV5-8
TGTGCCAGCAGCCTACGACAGGGGTTAAGGGGGAACTATGGCTACACCTTC
CASSLRQGLRGNYGYTF
>TRBJ2-3|TRBD2|-|TRBV7-2
TGTGCCAGCCGCGCGCGGGAGCTAGCGGGAGGCCTAAGCACAGATACGCAGTATTTT
CASRARELAGGLSTDTQYF
>TRBJ1-1|TRBD1|-|TRBV15
TGTGCCACCAGCAGAGCAGCCGGGACAGGCGCCCTGGGTGAAGCTTTCTTT
CATSRAAGTGALGEAFF
>TRBJ1-4|-|-|TRBV5-1
TGCGCCAGCAGCTTGATTGGACTTGCAACTAATGAAAAACTGTTTTTT
CASSLIGLATNEKLFF
>TRBJ2-5|-|-|TRBV11-3
TGTGCCAGCAGCTTAGAAGAGACCCAGTACTTC
CASSLEETQYF
>TRBJ1-5|-|-|TRBV6-1
TGTGCCAGCAGTGTTGGGGTTAATAGCAATCAGCCCCAGCATTTT
CASSVGVNSNQPQHF
>TRBJ2-7|-|-|TRBV15
TGTGCCACCAGCGCCTCCGGGACCCTAGACATCCAGCAGTACTTC
CATSASGTLDIQQYF
>TRBJ1-1|TRBD1|once|TRBV19
TGTGCCAGTAGTAGGACAGGCTTGTATGAAGCTTTCTTT
CASSRTGLYEAFF
>TRBJ1-1|-|once|TRBV6-6
TGTGCCAGCATCTGGGATATCGCGAACACTGAAGCTTTCTTT
CASIWDIANTEAFF
>TRBJ2-6|-|-|TRBV28
TGTGCCAGCAGTTTCGGGCAGCCACGGCGGGGGGCCAACGTCCTGACTTTC
CASSFGQPRRGANVLTF
>TRBJ2-5|TRBD2|-|TRBV7-2
TGTGCCAGCAGCCAACGGGGGGGCTCTGGGGAGACCCAGTACTTC
CASSQRGGSGETQYF
>TRBJ1-2|-|-|TRBV10-3
TGTGCCATCAGCGGTGGGTGGGACTATGGCTACACCTTC
CAISGGWDYGYTF
>TRBJ1-5|TRBD1|-|TRBV19
TGTGCCAGTAAGGCGGGACAGTTCAATCAGCCCCAGCATTTT
CASKAGQFNQPQHF
>TRBJ2-4|TRBD1|-|TRBV10-2
TGCGCCAGCAGTGGGGGCCCGGGACAGGGAAAAGAATTAGCCAAAAACATTCAGTACTTC
CASSGGPGQGKELAKNIQYF
>TRBJ2-1|TRBD2|few|TRBV5-1
TGCGCCAGCAGCTTGGCCGGGGGGACTAGCGGGAGTCTGACCCTCTCCTACAATGAGCAGTTCTTC
CASSLAGGTSGSLTLSYNEQFF
>TRBJ2-3|-|-|TRBV28
TGTGCCAGCAGCCTAACCACAGATACGCAGTATTTT
CASSLTTDTQYF
>TRBJ1-2|TRBD1|-|TRBV2
TGTGCCAGCAGTGAGACAGGGGTTCGGTATGGCTACACCTTC
CASSETGVRYGYTF
>TRBJ2-3|-|-|TRBV5-1
TGCGCCAGCAGCTGGACATCTGGAGGAGATACGCAGTATTTT
CASSWTSGGDTQYF
>TRBJ2-7|TRBD1|-|TRBV5-1
TGCGCCAGCAGCTTGGATTATAGGGACAGCTCCTACGAGCAGTACTTC
CASSLDYRDSSYEQYF
>TRBJ1-2|TRBD1|-|TRBV28
TGTGCCAGCAGTTTACCGGGACAGGGTAACTATGGCTACACCTTC
CASSLPGQGNYGYTF
>TRBJ2-3|-|-|TRBV4-1
TGCGCCAGCAGCCAAGATTTAAGGGGGAGCACAGATACGCAGTATTTT
CASSQDLRGSTDTQYF
>TRBJ2-3|TRBD2|once|TRBV11-2
TGTGCCAGCAGCTTAAGCGGGAGGGTAGATACGCAGTATTTT
CASSLSGRVDTQYF
>TRBJ2-3|-|-|TRBV27
TGTGCCAGCAGGGGGAGTACGACAGATACGCAGTATTTT
CASRGSTTDTQYF
>TRBJ2-7|TRBD1|-|TRBV4-1
TGCGCCAGCAGCCGATCCACCGGAGGGAGGACAGGGAACTACGAGCAGTACTTC
CASSRSTGGRTGNYEQYF
>TRBJ1-3|-|-|TRBV19
TGTGCCAGTAGTATAAGTGGCTCTGGAAACACCATATATTTT
CASSISGSGNTIYF
>TRBJ1-3|TRBD1|-|TRBV18
TGTGCCAGCTCACCGGGACAGACGTCTGGAAACACCATATATTTT
CASSPGQTSGNTIYF
>TRBJ1-2|-|-|TRBV5-4
TGTGCCAGCAGCTTGGGGGGCAGGGGCGTTTATGGCTACACCTTC
CASSLGGRGVYGYTF
>TRBJ2-5|-|-|TRBV9
TGTGCCAGCAGCTTGAATTCAGTGGAAGAGACCCAGTACTTC
CASSLNSVEETQYF
>TRBJ1-3|-|-|TRBV6-1
TGTGCCAGCAGCCAGGGAAACACCATATATTTT
CASSQGNTIYF
>TRBJ2-1|-|-|TRBV28
TGTGCCAGCAGTTTACTTTCTTTTCAGCGTACCCCCTCCTACAATGAGCAGTTCTTC
CASSLLSFQRTPSYNEQFF
>TRBJ2-1|TRBD1|few|TRBV2
TGTGCCAGTGTTACCGGGACAGCACATAATGAGCAGTTCTTC
CASVTGTAHNEQFF
>TRBJ2-4|TRBD1|-|TRBV5-6
TGTGCCAGCAGCAAGGGTAGGGGGCTCTTTAGAAACATTCAGTACTTC
CASSKGRGLFRNIQYF
>TRBJ2-2|-|-|TRBV5-1
TGCGCCAGCAGCGGCAGGGTTGCGAACACCGGGGAGCTGTTTTTT
CASSGRVANTGELFF
>TRBJ2-5|TRBD2|-|TRBV4-1
TGCGCCAGCAGCCCGCGCAGACTACTAGCGGGAGGGAATCACAGGGAGACCCAGTACTTC
CASSPRRLLAGGNHRETQYF
>TRBJ2-1|TRBD2|-|TRBV27
TGTGCCAGCAGTCCCCAAAGTAGGTCAGCGGGAGCCTACAATGAGCAGTTCTTC
CASSPQSRSAGAYNEQFF
>TRBJ1-2|TRBD1|-|TRBV6-6
TGTGCCAGCAGGTACAGGACAGGGAGTTTTGGCTACACCTTC
CASRYRTGSFGYTF
>TRBJ1-2|-|few|TRBV21-1
TGTGCCAGCAGCAGCGAAACAGGGGGCAGAGACTATGGCTACACCTTC
CASSSETGGRDYGYTF
>TRBJ2-3|TRBD1|-|TRBV6-4
TGTGCCAGCAGTCCGACAGGGGGGCTGGATACGCAGTATTTT
CASSPTGGLDTQYF
>TRBJ2-1|TRBD1|-|TRBV10-3
TGTGCCATCAAGCTCGGACAGGGCATAGGACCTTACAATGAGCAGTTCTTC
CAIKLGQGIGPYNEQFF
>TRBJ2-7|TRBD2|-|TRBV28
TGTGCCAGCAGTTCTAGCGGGACGTACGAGCAGTACTTC
CASSSSGTYEQYF
>TRBJ2-1|TRBD2|-|TRBV19
TGTGCCAGTAGTACCACGAGCGGGAGCCCCTACAATGAGCAGTTCTTC
CASSTTSGSPYNEQFF
>TRBJ2-7|-|-|TRBV12-5
TGTGCTAGTGGTTCCGACCTGAAAAGATCCTACGAGCAGTACTTC
CASGSDLKRSYEQYF
>TRBJ1-5|-|once|TRBV28
TGTGCCAGCAGTTTATTAACGGGGGATCAGCCCCAGCATTTT
CASSLLTGDQPQHF
>TRBJ2-5|-|once|TRBV7-9
TGTGCCAGCAGCTTCCGTAGCCAGGCAGGGTTTGGGTCCCAGTACTTC
CASSFRSQAGFGSQYF
>TRBJ2-5|-|-|TRBV11-3
TGTGCCAGCAGCTCTGGTGGAGAGACCCAGTACTTC
CASSSGGETQYF
>TRBJ2-5|-|-|TRBV21-1
TGTGCCGGGGGACCCCACCAAGAGACCCAGTACTTC
CAGGPHQETQYF
>TRBJ1-5|TRBD1|-|TRBV10-1
TGCGCCGGCAGCGGGGACAGGGGAAGCAATCAGCCCCAGCATTTT
CAGSGDRGSNQPQHF
>TRBJ1-2|-|-|TRBV28
TGTGCCAGCCTGAGGGAGGCTGACTATGGCTACACCTTC
CASLREADYGYTF
>TRBJ2-7|-|-|TRBV4-1
TGCGCCAGCAGTCGAACCGGGACGGATCCCTACGAGCAGTACTTC
CASSRTGTDPYEQYF
>TRBJ2-1|TRBD2|once|TRBV10-3
TGTGCCATCAGTGAGAGGGCGGGAGTGTCATACAATGAGCAGTTCTTC
CAISERAGVSYNEQFF
>TRBJ2-3|TRBD2|-|TRBV9
TGTGCCAGCAGCGCTTTAGGACTAGCCCGCACAGATACGCAGTATTTT
CASSALGLARTDTQYF
>TRBJ1-1|TRBD1|-|TRBV2
TGTGCCAGCAGTGGAGACAGGGTGGTCACTGAAGCTTTCTTT
CASSGDRVVTEAFF
>TRBJ2-7|-|-|TRBV28
TGTGCCAGCACGGCGGGTTCTGGGTTCTCCTACGAGCAGTACTTC
CASTAGSGFSYEQYF
>TRBJ2-3|TRBD2|-|TRBV11-3
TGTGCCAGCAGCTTTAGGTCAGGCGGGAGGGCCTTCCCAGATACGCAGTATTTT
CASSFRSGGRAFPDTQYF
>TRBJ2-7|-|-|TRBV11-2
TGTGCCAGCAGCTTAGAGGGAGGTCCTTACGAGCAGTACTTC
CASSLEGGPYEQYF
>TRBJ2-7|TRBD2|-|TRBV7-2
TGTGCCAGCACGGGACTAGCGGCGCGCTACGAGCAGTACTTC
CASTGLAARYEQYF
>TRBJ2-3|-|-|TRBV7-6
TGTGCCAGCAGCTTACGAGATACGCAGTATTTT
CASSLRDTQYF
>TRBJ2-4|-|-|TRBV14
TGTGCCAGCAGCCAAGACGGCAGTTTAAGCAAAAACATTCAGTACTTC
CASSQDGSLSKNIQYF
>TRBJ2-5|TRBD1|-|TRBV7-8
TGTGCCAGCAGCTCCCGACAGGGGGCCGGGGAGACCCAGTACTTC
CASSSRQGAGETQYF